This T cell receptor beta chain was captured in a study of T cell changes during pregnancy in multiple sclerosis. V gave up 3 bases and J gave up 3 bases, with 11 bases separating them. The CDR3 has 14 amino acids. The germline gives CDR1 SNHLY, CDR2 FYNNEI. In this sample, this clone turned up many times. The table came from immunoSEQ multiplex PCR; TCRdb's copy has only in-frame clones and leaves some out. The sample yields roughly 48,000 clones, about 90% seen once. The rearrangement uses TRBV2 and TRBJ2-5; D call uncertain. Sample: CD4+ T cells from peripheral blood mononuclear cells, taken in the second trimester of pregnancy. This TCR was recovered from a female donor with multiple sclerosis, enrolled in a pregnancy study. CDR3 sequence: CASSDWHNKETQYF. The CDR3 nucleotides are TGTGCCAGCAGTGACTGGCACAACAAAGAGACCCAGTACTTC.